This is a list of T cell receptor beta chains from one sample in a study of blood T cell repertoires in COVID-19. Only in-frame clones appear in the TCRdb table, and some are missing; sequencing was by immunoSEQ multiplex PCR. The sample holds 300,000 to 400,000 clones, approximately 87% seen once. The sequenced sample was PBMCs or T cells enriched from blood (not recorded which). The receptors originated from a woman in her 30s with acute COVID-19. Both conserved end residues are part of each CDR3. The D gene is left open where the match is weak. Clone size is stated in some rows and not others, as once, few, many or a class when expanded.

v_gene,d_gene,j_gene,abundance,CDR3nt,CDR3aa
TRBV9,TRBD1,TRBJ2-7,NA,TGTGCCAGCAGCGTAGAGGGTACAGGGGCCTACGAGCAGTACTTC,CASSVEGTGAYEQYF
TRBV7-9,NA,TRBJ2-1,NA,TGTGCCAGCAGCCCCCGGGGTGGGCCCGATGAGCAGTTCTTC,CASSPRGGPDEQFF
TRBV9,TRBD1,TRBJ1-5,NA,TGTGCCAGCAGCCCTCAGGGACAGCTCAATCAGCCCCAGCATTTT,CASSPQGQLNQPQHF
TRBV7-9,TRBD1,TRBJ1-4,NA,TGTGCCAGCAGCATTGGGACAGGGATAGTCGGCGGAGAAAAACTGTTTTTT,CASSIGTGIVGGEKLFF
TRBV5-1,NA,TRBJ1-2,NA,TGCGCCAGCAGCTTGGATCCAGACTATGGCTACACCTTC,CASSLDPDYGYTF
TRBV3-1/TRBV3-2,NA,TRBJ2-7,NA,TGTGCCAGCAGCCAAGATTCGGACAGTCTCTCCTACGAGCAGTACTTC,CASSQDSDSLSYEQYF
TRBV5-6,NA,TRBJ1-6,once,TGTGCCAGCAGCCCCGGTAGCTCCTATAATTCACCCCTCCACTTT,CASSPGSSYNSPLHF
TRBV24-1,TRBD1,TRBJ2-1,NA,TGTGCCACCAGTGATTTGCGTGGGACAGGGGGCGGTGAGCAGTTCTTC,CATSDLRGTGGGEQFF
TRBV2,NA,TRBJ1-6,NA,TGTGCCAGCAGTGACCGAATGAGGAGGGAGGCACCCCTCCACTTT,CASSDRMRREAPLHF
TRBV28,TRBD1,TRBJ1-5,NA,TGTGCCAGCAGTTTGGGGGGGGACAGGGCCCTCTTTGATCAGCCCCAGCATTTT,CASSLGGDRALFDQPQHF
TRBV2,NA,TRBJ1-1,NA,TGTGCCAGCAGTGAGTTTGGACAGAACACTGAAGCTTTCTTT,CASSEFGQNTEAFF
TRBV30,NA,TRBJ2-3,many,TGTGCCTGGAGTGGTGGGGGCCGGGATACGCAGTATTTT,CAWSGGGRDTQYF
TRBV7-9,NA,TRBJ2-7,NA,TGTGCCAGCAGCTTAACTGACAGTAATAATTGGTTCGAGCAGTACTTC,CASSLTDSNNWFEQYF
TRBV15,NA,TRBJ1-3,NA,TGTGCCACCAGCAGCGGGACATACTCTGGAAACACCATATATTTT,CATSSGTYSGNTIYF
TRBV5-1,TRBD1,TRBJ1-1,once,TGCGCCAGCAGCACTCAGACAGGGTGGGAAGCTTTCTTT,CASSTQTGWEAFF
TRBV7-3,NA,TRBJ2-1,NA,TGTGCCAGCAGCCAGCCAGGTATTGGTGAGCAGTTCTTC,CASSQPGIGEQFF
TRBV7-9,TRBD2,TRBJ2-7,NA,TGTGCCAGCAGCTTCGGGGGGTCCTACGAGCAGTACTTC,CASSFGGSYEQYF
TRBV29-1,TRBD1,TRBJ1-2,NA,TGCAGCGTCCTAAAGCAGGGGGCGCAGGTCGGGTATGGCTACACCTTC,CSVLKQGAQVGYGYTF
TRBV20-1,NA,TRBJ2-1,NA,TGCAGTGCTAGTGGCAGCGAAAATGAGCAGTTCTTC,CSASGSENEQFF
TRBV2,NA,TRBJ2-3,NA,TGTGCCAGCAGTGGGACAGGCACAGATACGCAGTATTTT,CASSGTGTDTQYF
TRBV4-3,TRBD1,TRBJ1-2,NA,TGCGCCAGCAGCCAAGATTCCAGGGGACAGACACTCTATGGCTACACCTTC,CASSQDSRGQTLYGYTF
TRBV30,NA,TRBJ1-3,NA,TGTGCCTGGAGTATCGGGATGGCTGGAAACACCATATATTTT,CAWSIGMAGNTIYF
TRBV5-1,NA,TRBJ1-4,NA,TGCGCCAGCAGCTTGGGGCAGAATTATGAAAAACTGTTTTTT,CASSLGQNYEKLFF
TRBV6-1,NA,TRBJ2-3,NA,TGTGCCAGCAGTGACCATGGGCAGACCACAGATACGCAGTATTTT,CASSDHGQTTDTQYF
TRBV2,TRBD1,TRBJ1-5,once,TGTGCCAGCATTTTCGACAGGGACAATCAGCCCCAGCATTTT,CASIFDRDNQPQHF
TRBV29-1,NA,TRBJ1-1,NA,TGCAGCGTTAGCAGAGGGATGAACACTGAAGCTTTCTTT,CSVSRGMNTEAFF
TRBV3-1/TRBV3-2,NA,TRBJ2-2,NA,TGTGCCAGCATCCATTGGTCTAGCACCGGGGAGCTGTTTTTT,CASIHWSSTGELFF
TRBV5-1,TRBD1,TRBJ1-4,NA,TGCGCCAGCAGCTGGACGACAGGGGGGTTTGAAAAACTGTTTTTT,CASSWTTGGFEKLFF
TRBV29-1,NA,TRBJ1-4,NA,TGCAGCGTTGCCAGGGGAACTAATGAAAAACTGTTTTTT,CSVARGTNEKLFF
TRBV18,TRBD2,TRBJ2-1,NA,TGTGCCAGCTCACCGCTAGCGGGGGAGCAGTTCTTC,CASSPLAGEQFF
TRBV29-1,NA,TRBJ2-7,NA,TGCAGCGCCGGGGGGCAGATCTACGAGCAGTACTTC,CSAGGQIYEQYF
TRBV30,TRBD1,TRBJ1-6,few,TGTGCCTGGAAGCGGACAGGGGGAACCCATAATTCACCCCTCCACTTT,CAWKRTGGTHNSPLHF
TRBV5-6,NA,TRBJ2-7,NA,TGTGCCAGCAGCTTGGTACAGGGCGAGCAGTACTTC,CASSLVQGEQYF
TRBV29-1,NA,TRBJ1-1,NA,TGCAGCGTTGAACGCCCGGCAGGCACCCCTGAAGCTTTCTTT,CSVERPAGTPEAFF
TRBV18,TRBD1,TRBJ1-5,NA,TGTGCCACCAGGGGACAGGGCGATCAGCCCCAGCATTTT,CATRGQGDQPQHF
TRBV4-3,TRBD1,TRBJ2-7,few,TGCGCCAGCAGCCAAGATTTTAGGACAGGGTCCTACGAGCAGTACTTC,CASSQDFRTGSYEQYF
TRBV28,NA,TRBJ1-2,NA,TGTGCCAGCACCCTGCAGGGGATCAACTATGGCTACACCTTC,CASTLQGINYGYTF